Listed here are 18 T cell receptor beta chains from one sample, sequenced in a study of OX40 agonist ivuxolimab in advanced cancers. Assay: immunoSEQ multiplex PCR; the TCRdb copy retains only in-frame clones and omits some. The table has some 150,000 clones, 85% to 95% seen once; the top ten hold under 1.3%. The sequences come from CD4+ or CD8+ T cells sorted from blood, collected in a trial of the OX40 agonist ivuxolimab. All receptors come from an adult with an advanced solid tumor such as melanoma, head and neck, liver or kidney cancer.

Written as DNA, the CDR3 is TGTGCCATCAGTGACACGGAATCAACTAATGAAAAACTGTTTTTT. It translates to CAISDTESTNEKLFF. V gene TRBV10-3 combines with J gene TRBJ1-4; D gene uncertain. The CDR3 runs to 15 residues. Trimming took off 3 bases at V and 0 bases at J, with 8 bases between the two ends. The germline V gene has CDR1 ENHRY and CDR2 SYGVKD.

The chain has TRBV7-6 and TRBJ2-2, with D possibly TRBD1 on 5 matching bases. Germline CDR1 is SGHVS and CDR2 is FNYEAQ. The CDR3 has 17 amino acids. The V gene lost 4 bases and the J gene lost 0 bases, with 15 bases spanning the gap. CDR3 bases: TGTGCCAGCAGCTCGCACGACAGTACCTCGAACACCGGGGAGCTGTTTTTT. Its protein product is CASSSHDSTSNTGELFF. Full variable domain (remainder filled in from reference TRBV7-6 and TRBJ2-2): GAGVSQSPRYKVTKRGQDVALRCDPISGHVSLYWYRQALGQGPEFLTYFNYEAQQDKSGLPNDRFSAERPEGSISTLTIQRTEQRDSAMYRCASSSHDSTSNTGELFFGEGSRLTVL.

CDR3 sequence: CASTPGTGAFGYTF. CDR3 coding DNA: TGTGCCAGCACCCCCGGGACAGGGGCGTTCGGCTACACCTTC. The gene calls are TRBV18 and TRBJ1-2; 10 nucleotides line up with TRBD1. The germline V gene has CDR1 KGHSH and CDR2 LQKENI. The CDR3 has 14 amino acids. V lost 8 bases to trimming and J lost 8 bases; unmatched junction nucleotides: 11.

This clone was counted between two and nine times. The V gene is TRBV10-1, the J gene TRBJ2-7; D gene uncertain. This CDR3 has 14 residues. Trimming took off 7 bases at V and 4 bases at J, with 17 bases between the two ends. Germline CDR1 is WNHNN and CDR2 is SYGVQD (reference sequence). In DNA form, the CDR3 reads TGCGCCAGCACCCCGGACCCCTTAGTTTACGAGCAGTACTTC. Amino acid sequence: CASTPDPLVYEQYF.

This chain links TRBV28 with TRBJ2-4; 7 bases align to TRBD1. Germline CDR1 reads MDHEN; CDR2 reads SYDVKM. The CDR3 contains 15 residues. The V gene end was trimmed by 3 bases and the J gene end by 4 bases; junction bases not matched to a gene: 6. The CDR3 is CASSFDRATKNIQYF. In DNA form, the CDR3 reads TGTGCCAGCAGTTTTGACAGGGCCACTAAAAACATTCAGTACTTC.

The V call is TRBV7-2, the J call TRBJ1-2, with D maybe TRBD1 (6 bases). CDR1 SGHTA and CDR2 FQGNSA come from the germline V gene. The CDR3 spans 16 residues. V was pared by 5 bases and J by 0 bases, with 16 bases between. The CDR3 sequence is CASSPTRQATNYGYTF. The DNA of the CDR3 is TGTGCCAGCAGCCCAACTCGACAGGCGACTAACTATGGCTACACCTTC. The whole variable domain, remainder taken from reference TRBV7-2 and TRBJ1-2, is GAGVSQSPSNKVTEKGKDVELRCDPISGHTALYWYRQSLGQGLEFLIYFQGNSAPDKSGLPSDRFSAERTGGSVSTLTIQRTQQEDSAVYLCASSPTRQATNYGYTFGSGTRLTVV.

This clone was counted between two and nine times. V gene TRBV4-3 combines with J gene TRBJ1-5; D not resolved. Trimming cost V 0 bases and J 0 bases, with 6 bases left between them. The CDR3 sequence is 15 residues long. From germline, CDR1 is LGHNA and CDR2 YSLEER. The CDR3 nucleotides read TGCGCCAGCAGCCAAGAGGGGTATAGCAATCAGCCCCAGCATTTT. Its translation is CASSQEGYSNQPQHF.

The chain has TRBV11-2 and TRBJ1-2; 7 positions match TRBD1. Germline values: CDR1 SGHAT, CDR2 FQNNGV. The junction had 5 bases not matched to a gene; V was cut back by 4 bases and J by 3 bases. The CDR3 runs 14 residues. The CDR3 spells CASSSQGQYYGYTF. CDR3 coding DNA: TGTGCCAGCAGCTCCCAGGGACAGTACTATGGCTACACCTTC.

The sample holds one count of this clone. The V and J genes are TRBV27 and TRBJ1-5; D may be TRBD1 (5 bases). Trimming cost V 4 bases and J 8 bases, with 9 bases left between them. The CDR3 loop spans 12 amino acids. Germline CDR1 is MNHEY and CDR2 is SMNVEV (reference sequence). CDR3 region: CASSSGGKPQHF. CDR3 DNA sequence: TGTGCCAGCAGTTCGGGGGGGAAGCCCCAGCATTTT.

The rearrangement joins TRBV11-2 to TRBJ2-3, with D unclear. The CDR3 runs to 15 residues. V lost 0 bases to trimming and J lost 5 bases, with 12 bases between them. Germline CDR1 SGHAT, CDR2 FQNNGV. The CDR3, as DNA: TGTGCCAGCAGCTTAGAATGGCTCGTAAGAGATACGCAGTATTTT. This translates into CASSLEWLVRDTQYF.

The V gene is TRBV7-3, the J gene TRBJ2-3; D is possibly TRBD1 (5 bases). The CDR3 is 14 amino acids. Germline assignment: CDR1 SGHTA and CDR2 FQGTGA. Trimming pared 3 bases from V and 6 bases from J, leaving 13 bases between. The CDR3 DNA sequence: TGTGCCAGCAGCTTTGACAGTGAGGCGGATACGCAGTATTTT. Its protein product is CASSFDSEADTQYF.

The chain is built from TRBV7-3 and TRBJ2-7; D not resolved. Looked up from germline, CDR1 is SGHTA and CDR2 is FQGTGA. The CDR3 has 14 amino acids. The V and J ends lost 8 bases and 3 bases respectively, with 17 bases between them. The CDR3: CASRYSTAGYEQYF. DNA for the CDR3: TGTGCCAGCCGTTACAGCACCGCCGGCTACGAGCAGTACTTC.

The chain carries TRBV4-1 and TRBJ2-3; the match to TRBD2 covers 9 bases. CDR3 length: 17 amino acids. The germline V gene encodes CDR1 MGHRA and CDR2 YSYEKL. V shed 0 bases and J 0 bases; nucleotides not matched to a gene: 4. In nucleotides, the CDR3 is TGCGCCAGCAGCCAAGAAGTAGCGGGGGTGAGCACAGATACGCAGTATTTT. This gives the protein CASSQEVAGVSTDTQYF.

V usage is TRBV27 and J usage is TRBJ2-2; D ambiguous. Germline V gives CDR1 MNHEY, CDR2 SMNVEV (reference sequence). CDR3 length equals 14 residues. V lost 2 bases and J lost 1, with 5 bases in between. CDR3 nucleotide sequence: TGTGCCAGCAGTTTAGGGCAGAACACCGGGGAGCTGTTTTTT. Protein product: CASSLGQNTGELFF.

This clone showed up just once. CDR3 DNA sequence: TGTGCCAGCTCACCTACTACAGGTACTGGGGCCAACGTCCTGACTTTC. The encoded protein is CASSPTTGTGANVLTF. This rearrangement joins TRBV18 to TRBJ2-6; perhaps TRBD1 as D (5 bases). Germline-derived CDR1 and CDR2 are KGHSH and LQKENI. CDR3 length: 16 amino acids. Trimming took off 3 bases at V and 2 bases at J, with 11 bases between the two ends.

The chain links TRBV7-2 to TRBJ1-5; possible D gene TRBD1, 5 bases. Looked up from germline, CDR1 is SGHTA and CDR2 is FQGNSA. CDR3 length equals 14 residues. V was trimmed by 5 bases and J by 5 bases, leaving 13 bases between them. CDR3 DNA: TGTGCCAGCAGCCGGGGACGAAACTATCAGCCCCAGCATTTT. It specifies CASSRGRNYQPQHF.

The chain joins TRBV18 to TRBJ2-5; perhaps TRBD2 as D (6 bases). Germline values: CDR1 KGHSH, CDR2 LQKENI. Trimming removed 2 bases at V and 5 bases at J, with 15 bases between. The CDR3 spans 15 residues. The CDR3 coding sequence is TGTGCCAGCTCACCAGGGCTTAGCCGGGAGGAGACCCAGTACTTC. Translating gives CASSPGLSREETQYF.

This clone has more than one count but fewer than ten. V usage is TRBV18 and J usage is TRBJ1-2; a possible D gene is TRBD1 (5 bases). This CDR3 region has 13 residues. Trimming took 3 bases from V and 8 from J, leaving 13 bases between them. Germline lookup yields CDR1 KGHSH and CDR2 LQKENI. Written as DNA, the CDR3 is TGTGCCAGCTCACCGGGCAGGGATCAGGGCTACACCTTC. Amino acids: CASSPGRDQGYTF.